Presented here are 7 T cell receptor beta chains from one specimen sequenced in a study of CD8 T cells in Susac syndrome. Random hexamers were used to reverse transcribe about 0.45 to 1 ug of RNA. Each CDR3 protein gets one entry after TCRdb re-called the immunoSEQ multiplex PCR reads with MiXCR. The sample consists of approximately 260,000 distinct CDR3 sequences, roughly 95% of them appearing once. The sequencing sample was made of CD4+ T cells from PBMCs. Receptors were obtained from a human donor with Susac syndrome.

The V and J genes are TRBV20-1 and TRBJ2-3; D possibly matches TRBD1 or TRBD2 (5 bases each). This CDR3 spans 14 amino acids. Trimming cost V 5 bases and J 2 bases, with 14 bases left between them. Germline values: CDR1 DFQATT, CDR2 SNEGSKA (reference sequence). The CDR3 DNA reads as TGCAGTGCTCCCGCCTTCGGGACCACAGATACGCAGTATTTT. Translated: CSAPAFGTTDTQYF.

The CDR3 reads CASMSLGGGPLGTDTQYF. CDR3 coding DNA: TGCGCCAGCATGAGTCTGGGCGGAGGGCCCCTGGGAACAGATACGCAGTATTTT. The chain carries TRBV5-1 and TRBJ2-3; D possibly corresponds to TRBD2 (6 bases). The CDR3 spans 18 residues. The germline V gene has CDR1 SGHRS and CDR2 YFSETQ. V was cut by 6 bases and J by 3 bases, with 26 bases left in between.

This chain connects TRBV3-1 to TRBJ2-7; 7 nucleotides match TRBD2. The junction had 6 bases not matched to a gene; V was cut back by 3 bases and J by 1 base. Germline V gene data show CDR1 as LGHDT and CDR2 as YNNKEL (reference sequence). CDR3 length: 15 amino acids. This CDR3 is CASSQDSRGSYEQYF. CDR3 coding DNA: TGTGCCAGCAGCCAGGACTCGCGGGGGTCCTACGAGCAGTACTTC.

This clonotype was seen just once. V and J are TRBV12-3 or TRBV12-4 and TRBJ2-1, with 16 bases fitting TRBD2. The CDR3 has 15 residues. Germline trimming cut 6 bases from V and 6 bases from J; bases unmatched to any gene: 2. For the CDR3, the DNA is TGTGCCAGCAGGGGACTAGCGGGAGGGGGCAATGAGCAGTTCTTC. It is translated as CASRGLAGGGNEQFF.

This chain links TRBV28 with TRBJ1-2; no definite D call. The CDR3 has 15 amino acids. CDR1 is MDHEN, CDR2 SYDVKM, per germline. V was clipped by 6 bases and J by 2 bases, with 16 bases between them. The CDR3 reads CASSYQTRPNYGYTF. CDR3 nucleotide sequence: TGTGCCAGCAGCTACCAAACTCGACCCAACTATGGCTACACCTTC.

The CDR3 here is CASSLVPLNTEAFF. CDR3 DNA sequence: TGTGCCAGCAGCTTAGTGCCCCTGAACACTGAAGCTTTCTTT. The chain recombines TRBV7-2 with TRBJ1-1; D unresolved. With 1 base removed from V and 0 bases from J, the gap between germline ends came to 6 bases. Germline CDR1 SGHTA, CDR2 FQGNSA. CDR3 size: 14 residues.

The chain recombines TRBV30 with TRBJ1-3; D remains ambiguous. Germline V CDR1 and CDR2: GTSNPN, SVGIG (reference sequence). There are 13 residues in the CDR3. Deletions cut 4 bases from V and 0 bases from J, with 7 bases between. This CDR3 is CAWTVNSGNTIYF. The DNA for the CDR3 is TGTGCCTGGACAGTGAACTCTGGAAACACCATATATTTT.